Listed here is a single TCR beta chain. This sample stems from a study of T cell changes during pregnancy in multiple sclerosis. This table comes from immunoSEQ multiplex PCR, and its TCRdb copy is limited to in-frame clones, with some not included. The data contain 130,000 or so clones, 80% to 95% of them seen just once; the ten biggest clones take up roughly 5.7%. Germline V gene data show CDR1 as KGHSH and CDR2 as LQKENI. The CDR3 runs to 17 residues. Trimming took off 6 bases at V and 1 base at J, with 21 bases between the two ends. The chain uses TRBV18 and TRBJ1-1; perhaps TRBD1 as D (5 bases). This receptor was obtained from a female donor with multiple sclerosis, enrolled in a pregnancy study. The sequenced sample was peripheral blood, obtained before pregnancy. The CDR3 reads CASSPGFAGVQNTEAFF. As DNA, the CDR3 is TGTGCCAGCTCTCCAGGTTTCGCGGGGGTGCAGAACACTGAAGCTTTCTTT. Variable domain in full (rest from reference TRBV18 and TRBJ1-1): NAGVMQNPRHLVRRRGQEARLRCSPMKGHSHVYWYRQLPEEGLKFMVYLQKENIIDESGMPKERFSAEFPKEGPSILRIQQVVRGDSAAYFCASSPGFAGVQNTEAFFGQGTRLTVV.